The 28 T cell receptor beta chains below all came from one sample that was sequenced in a study of blood T cell repertoires in COVID-19. The assay was immunoSEQ multiplex PCR, and TCRdb's table has in-frame clones only and misses some. This table holds approximately 190,000 clones, about four fifths found once. Input material: peripheral blood. Receptors originate from a woman aged 60 to 75 with COVID-19, enrolled during active disease.

The chain combines TRBV5-6 with TRBJ2-3; 11 bases agree with TRBD1. Germline V gene lookup returns CDR1 SGHDT and CDR2 YYEEEE. The trim removed 9 bases at V and 3 bases at J, leaving 18 bases unmatched. This CDR3 contains 18 residues. The CDR3 DNA follows: TGTGCCATCTTTCCTATCTACCGGGACAGGGGGAAGACAGATACGCAGTATTTT. It specifies CAIFPIYRDRGKTDTQYF.

The chain links TRBV28 to TRBJ2-7, with 9 bases identical to TRBD1. V was clipped by 7 bases and J by 4 bases; unmatched bases: 8. The CDR3 consists of 14 residues. CDR1 and CDR2 from the germline V gene are MDHEN and SYDVKM. This CDR3 is CASINRGPPYEQYV. CDR3 nucleotide sequence: TGTGCCAGCATAAACAGGGGGCCCCCTTACGAGCAGTACGTC.

This chain connects TRBV28 to TRBJ1-5, with 8 bases matching TRBD1. This CDR3 is built from 17 residues. V shed 9 bases, J shed 5 bases, and the junction held 18 bases outside the gene matches. Germline V gene lookup returns CDR1 MDHEN and CDR2 SYDVKM. For the CDR3, the DNA is TGTGCCAGTGCCATGGGGACAGGACCCGTCGTTGATCAGCCCCAGCATTTT. As protein: CASAMGTGPVVDQPQHF.

The chain has TRBV11-2 and TRBJ1-1; D call uncertain. The CDR3 sequence is 12 residues long. V lost 5 bases and J 7 bases, leaving 11 bases between the germline ends. Looked up from germline, CDR1 is SGHAT and CDR2 is FQNNGV. As DNA, the CDR3 is TGTGCCAGCAGCACCCGCGGAGGTGAAGCTTTCTTT. This codes for CASSTRGGEAFF. The whole variable domain, filled in from reference TRBV11-2 and TRBJ1-1, reads EAGVAQSPRYKIIEKRQSVAFWCNPISGHATLYWYQQILGQGPKLLIQFQNNGVVDDSQLPKDRFSAERLKGVDSTLKIQPAKLEDSAVYLCASSTRGGEAFFGQGTRLTVV.

This clone has just a few counts. The J gene is TRBJ1-6, the V gene TRBV3-1 (or the pseudogene TRBV3-2); 7 bases match TRBD1. The ends lost 3 bases at V and 7 bases at J; junction bases unmatched: 6. The CDR3 has 15 amino acids. CDR1 and CDR2 from the germline V gene are LGHDT and YNNKEL (reference sequence). The CDR3 loop reads CASSHRGFENSPLHF. The CDR3 nucleotides are TGTGCCAGCAGCCACAGGGGGTTTGAGAATTCACCCCTCCACTTT.

The V gene is TRBV18, the J gene TRBJ1-3; 10 bases match TRBD1. V lost 5 bases, J lost 8 bases, and 6 bases stayed unmatched. Germline lookup yields CDR1 KGHSH and CDR2 LQKENI. This CDR3 is built from 14 residues. The CDR3 protein is CASSFGQGGYTIYF. The CDR3 DNA sequence: TGTGCCAGCTCATTCGGACAGGGGGGATACACCATATATTTT.

This clone was recorded a few times. The rearrangement links TRBV9 to TRBJ2-7; D unclear. CDR1 and CDR2 from the germline V gene are SGDLS and YYNGEE. This CDR3 is built from 14 residues. Between the trimmed V and J ends, which lost 4 bases and 4 bases, there was a span of 15 bases. The CDR3 reads CASSPRPNQYEQYF. The CDR3 region has the DNA TGTGCCAGCAGCCCTAGACCGAACCAGTACGAGCAGTACTTC.

This clone turned up a few times. The CDR3 reads CASSSPQGPSNQPQHF. The CDR3 DNA is TGTGCCAGCAGTTCACCCCAGGGTCCTAGCAATCAGCCCCAGCATTTT. This chain uses TRBV28 with TRBJ1-5; possible D gene TRBD1, 5 bases. Germline CDR1 reads MDHEN; CDR2 reads SYDVKM. Trimming took 4 bases from V and 0 from J, leaving 13 bases between them. This CDR3 has 16 amino acids.

The genes are TRBV20-1 and TRBJ2-7; TRBD2 matches at 7 bases. V was pared by 4 bases and J by 6 bases, with 15 bases of the junction left unmatched. CDR3 length: 15 amino acids. The V gene's germline CDR1 is DFQATT and CDR2 SNEGSKA (reference sequence). The CDR3 DNA reads as TGCAGTGCTACTGACGCCGGGACTACTTTCTTCGAGCAGTACTTC. It translates to CSATDAGTTFFEQYF.

The J gene is TRBJ2-7, the V gene TRBV28, with TRBD1 as a possible D gene (6 bases). Trimming stripped 6 bases from V and 4 bases from J, with 13 bases between. The V gene's germline CDR1 is MDHEN and CDR2 SYDVKM. CDR3 size: 13 residues. CDR3 region: CASRGQGKYEQYF. In nucleotides, the CDR3 is TGTGCCAGCAGGGGACAAGGCAAGTACGAGCAGTACTTC.

The chain carries TRBV6-1 and TRBJ2-5; 9 bases fit TRBD1. The germline gives CDR1 MNHNS, CDR2 SASEGT. The ends lost 4 bases at V and 5 bases at J; junction bases unmatched: 11. This CDR3 has 16 residues. CDR3: CASSAGGQGSRETQYF. In DNA, the CDR3 is TGTGCCAGCAGTGCAGGGGGACAGGGCTCCCGCGAGACCCAGTACTTC.

The V and J genes are TRBV6-4 and TRBJ2-3; D perhaps matches TRBD2 (5 bases). The CDR3 is 14 residues long. Trimming pared 6 bases from V and 2 bases from J, leaving 12 bases between. Germline loops: CDR1 MRHNA, CDR2 SNTAGT. CDR3 loop: CASRRAVDTDTQYF. The CDR3, as DNA: TGTGCCAGCAGGCGGGCCGTTGACACAGATACGCAGTATTTT.

The sample holds one count of this clone. The rearrangement joins TRBV21-1 to TRBJ2-7; the DNA was not compared with TRBD2, the D call given in the table. TRBV21-1 represents a pseudogene. The CDR3 is made up of 20 amino acids. In nucleotides, the CDR3 is TGTGCCAGCAGCCCCATCAACTTACTAGCGAGGGCCCTACCGGTTAGCGAGCAGTACGTC. Translating it yields CASSPINLLARALPVSEQYV.

The V call is TRBV11-2, the J call TRBJ2-5; TRBD1 matches at 7 bases. CDR3 length: 17 amino acids. V shed 1 base and J 2 bases; nucleotides not matched to a gene: 10. Germline values: CDR1 SGHAT, CDR2 FQNNGV. The CDR3 loop reads CASSLGLGDSKQETQYF. The CDR3 DNA sequence: TGTGCCAGCAGCTTAGGATTGGGGGACAGTAAACAAGAGACCCAGTACTTC.

V and J are TRBV5-1 and TRBJ2-3; D remains ambiguous. The CDR3 extends over 13 amino acids. CDR1 is SGHRS, CDR2 YFSETQ, per germline. The V and J ends lost 10 bases and 3 bases respectively, with 15 bases between them. In nucleotides, the CDR3 is TGCGCCTGCAAGACGCGCGGTACAGATACGCAGTATTTT. Protein product: CACKTRGTDTQYF.

The V call is TRBV27, the J call TRBJ2-5; D gene uncertain. V was clipped by 2 bases and J by 2 bases, with 6 bases between them. Germline V gene sequence: CDR1 MNHEY, CDR2 SMNVEV (reference sequence). This CDR3 is built from 13 residues. CDR3 protein: CASSLALQETQYF. The CDR3 DNA follows: TGTGCCAGCAGTTTAGCACTGCAAGAGACCCAGTACTTC.

This clone was found once. The chain couples TRBV20-1 to TRBJ1-4; 10 nucleotides agree with TRBD1. The V segment lost 3 bases and the J segment 4 bases; nucleotides outside the gene matches: 14. CDR1 is DFQATT and CDR2 is SNEGSKA in the germline V gene (reference sequence). CDR3 length equals 18 residues. The CDR3 loop is CSASKRTGGYEFNEKLFF. As DNA, the CDR3 is TGCAGTGCTAGTAAACGGACAGGGGGATACGAATTTAATGAAAAACTGTTTTTT.

The rearrangement uses TRBV7-9 and TRBJ1-2; D is perhaps TRBD1 (5 bases). The length of the CDR3 is 13 residues. Germline V gives CDR1 SEHNR, CDR2 FQNEAQ (reference sequence). V gave up 1 base and J gave up 3 bases, with 6 bases separating them. Here the CDR3 reads CASSLVQDYGYTF. As DNA, the CDR3 is TGTGCCAGCAGCTTAGTACAGGACTATGGCTACACCTTC. The variable domain in full, completed from reference TRBV7-9 and TRBJ1-2, reads DTGVSQNPRHKITKRGQNVTFRCDPISEHNRLYWYRQTLGQGPEFLTYFQNEAQLEKSRLLSDRFSAERPKGSFSTLEIQRTEQGDSAMYLCASSLVQDYGYTFGSGTRLTVV.

The chain is built from TRBV6-2 or TRBV6-3 and TRBJ1-5; unclear D gene. Germline V lookup: CDR1 MNHEY, CDR2 SVGEGT. Trimming cost V 0 bases and J 2 bases, with 11 bases left between them. The CDR3 is 16 amino acids. The DNA for the CDR3 is TGTGCCAGCAGTTACTCCCCCAGGTCCGGCAATCAGCCCCAGCATTTT. This codes for CASSYSPRSGNQPQHF.

In this sample, this clone turned up once. V gene TRBV9 combines with J gene TRBJ2-3, with 9 bases lining up with TRBD1. J lost 6 bases, V lost 5 bases, and 7 bases had no gene match. Germline V lookup: CDR1 SGDLS, CDR2 YYNGEE. The CDR3 is 14 residues long. CDR3 residues: CASSKQGAMDTQYF. The CDR3 DNA reads as TGTGCCAGCAGTAAACAGGGGGCTATGGATACGCAGTATTTT.

The table lists this clone with a few counts. V usage is TRBV6-5 and J usage is TRBJ1-6; TRBD1 matches 7 bases. This CDR3 has 14 residues. Germline V gene sequence: CDR1 MNHEY, CDR2 SVGAGI. V was clipped by 6 bases and J by 7 bases; unmatched bases: 6. CDR3 region: CASRLQGSNSPLHF. As DNA, the CDR3 is TGTGCCAGCAGATTACAGGGGTCAAATTCACCCCTCCACTTT.

The table lists this clone with a few counts. The genes are TRBV12-5 and TRBJ2-4; the match to TRBD1 covers 7 bases. Germline V CDR1 and CDR2: LGHNT, FRNRAP. The CDR3 length is 17 residues. The J segment lost 14 bases and the V segment lost 1 base, leaving 20 bases of the junction unmatched. The CDR3 sequence is CASGLDGDLKGAVDEYF. The CDR3 nucleotides read TGTGCTAGTGGTTTGGACGGGGATCTAAAGGGGGCGGTCGATGAGTACTTC.

DNA for the CDR3: TGTGCCAGCAGTTTATTAACAGGGGTTCCGGACGAAAAACTGTTTTTT. This codes for CASSLLTGVPDEKLFF. V gene TRBV28 combines with J gene TRBJ1-4, with 7 bases identical to TRBD1. This CDR3 has 16 residues. Trimming removed 1 base from V and 8 bases from J; junction bases left unmatched: 10. Germline values: CDR1 MDHEN, CDR2 SYDVKM.

This chain's CDR3 is CASSLVGGPTDTQYF. DNA of the CDR3: TGTGCCAGCAGCTTAGTAGGCGGCCCAACAGATACGCAGTATTTT. V usage is TRBV11-1 and J usage is TRBJ2-3; no definite D call. The CDR3 is 15 residues long. Germline assignment: CDR1 SGHAT and CDR2 FQDESV (reference sequence). With 1 base removed from V and 3 bases from J, the gap between germline ends came to 11 bases.

V usage is TRBV11-2 and J usage is TRBJ2-7; perhaps TRBD1 as D (7 bases). CDR3 size: 14 residues. Trimming removed 1 base from V and 4 bases from J, with 11 bases in between. Per the germline V gene, CDR1 is SGHAT and CDR2 is FQNNGV. CDR3 residues: CASSLGQGGYEQYF. CDR3 sequence (DNA): TGTGCCAGCAGCTTAGGACAGGGAGGTTACGAGCAGTACTTC.

A few counts support this clone. The rearrangement links TRBV27 to TRBJ1-2; 10 positions match TRBD1. Germline-derived CDR1 and CDR2 are MNHEY and SMNVEV (reference sequence). CDR3 size: 15 residues. Unmatched junction bases numbered 8, after V lost 6 bases and J lost 4 bases. In DNA form, the CDR3 reads TGTGCCAGCAGCTCTACCGGGACAGGGGCCTATGGCTACACCTTC. It translates to CASSSTGTGAYGYTF.

The chain is built from TRBV18 and TRBJ1-1, with 8 bases fitting TRBD1. The CDR3 loop spans 16 amino acids. In germline, CDR1 is KGHSH, CDR2 LQKENI. V trimming: 4 bases; J trimming: 1 base; junction bases outside the gene matches: 8. CDR3 in DNA: TGTGCCAGCTCACACTCCAGGGGGCCACCGAACACTGAAGCTTTCTTT. Its translation is CASSHSRGPPNTEAFF.

This clone was detected only once. The chain uses TRBV12-1 and TRBJ2-1; the DNA was not compared with TRBD2, the D call given in the table. TRBV12-1 counts as a pseudogene. The CDR3 loop spans 19 amino acids. CDR3 loop: CASSSLGASGRNFYNEQFF. In DNA, the CDR3 is TGTGCCAGCAGCTCCCTCGGGGCTAGCGGGAGGAATTTCTACAATGAGCAGTTCTTC.